This T cell receptor (beta chain) stems from a study of tissue T cells after allogeneic stem cell transplantation. Study-wide points: In patients and mice, blood and spleen missed much of tissue repertoire. Across patients, clones rarely overlapped, yet motif clusters were shared tissue-specifically. TCR repertoires tracked anatomic similarity, regardless of disease or transplant status.

The germline V gene encodes CDR1 KGHPV and CDR2 FQNQEV (reference sequence). This CDR3 spans 14 amino acids. With V trimmed by 1 base and J by 6 bases, 4 bases remained unmatched. Details on this clone: The target antigen is unknown. Here the gene names and germline are mouse. The read stops 1 residue short of the end of the CDR3; the missing end is completed from the germline J gene.

The time point denotes: mouse harvest day 7 after allogeneic transplant. Mouse grafts combined 10^7 T-cell-depleted bone marrow cells with 10^6 splenic CD5+ T cells. Tissues came from B6→BALB/c major-mismatch GVHD mice at day 7 or 14. TCRdb's copy holds only in-frame clones and misses some; the assay was immunoSEQ multiplex PCR. This table holds under 3,000 clones, 52% found once. The TCR comes from a female BALB/c mouse given C57BL/6 T cells with graft-versus-host disease after an allogeneic hematopoietic cell transplant. The chain recombines TRBV26 with TRBJ2-7; 9 bases agree with TRBD1. The specimen sequenced was spleen. The CDR3 bases that were read are TGTGCCAGCAGTCTGTTACAGGGGGCTTTTGAACAGTAC. Translated: CASSLLQGAFEQY. The complete CDR3 sequence is CASSLLQGAFEQYF. The complete variable domain, with remaining parts taken from reference TRBV26 and TRBJ2-7, reads NSKVIQTPRYLVKGQGQKAKMRCIPEKGHPVVFWYQQNKNNEFKFLINFQNQEVLQQIDMTEKRFSAECPSNSPCSLEIQSSEAGDSALYLCASSLLQGAFEQYFGPGTRLTVL.